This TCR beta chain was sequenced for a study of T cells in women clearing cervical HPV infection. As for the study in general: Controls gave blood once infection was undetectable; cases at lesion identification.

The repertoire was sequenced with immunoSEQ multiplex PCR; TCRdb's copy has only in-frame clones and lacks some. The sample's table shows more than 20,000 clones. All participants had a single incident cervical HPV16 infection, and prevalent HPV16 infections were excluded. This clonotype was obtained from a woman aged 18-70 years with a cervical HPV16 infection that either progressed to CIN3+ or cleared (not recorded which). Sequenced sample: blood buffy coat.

Here the CDR3 reads CASSLGVRVAYGYTF. CDR3 bases read: TGTGCCAGCAGCTTGGGGGTCAGGGTTGCCTATGGC. This chain joins TRBV5-6 and TRBJ1-2; D is possibly TRBD1 (5 bases). Read sequence stops 3 residues before the CDR3 end, and the germline J gene provides the missing end. CDR1 is SGHDT and CDR2 is YYEEEE in the germline V gene. CDR3 length: 15 residues. The V end was cut by 0 bases, the J end by 4 bases, with 13 bases between.